These 15 T cell receptor beta chains originate from one sample sequenced in a study of T cells in Graves' hyperthyroidism and ophthalmopathy. It was RNA transcripts that yielded the amplified TCR beta CDR3 regions. Researchers ran a first-round RT-PCR on the TCR CDR3 using the HTBI primer set. TCRdb fed the multiplex PCR reads into MiXCR, producing one record per CDR3 protein. The table shows about 640,000 distinct CDR3 sequences, with 20% occurring only once. The material sequenced was blood. Receptors originate from a man aged 25-45 years with Graves' ophthalmopathy.

This clonotype was detected many times. The rearrangement links TRBV6-1 to TRBJ1-5; the match to TRBD1 covers 9 bases. Germline trimming cut 1 base from V and 10 bases from J; bases unmatched to any gene: 11. Germline V lookup: CDR1 MNHNS, CDR2 SASEGT. The CDR3 consists of 16 residues. CDR3 sequence reads: CASSEEGQGPNSPQHF. The CDR3 bases are TGTGCCAGCAGTGAAGAGGGACAGGGTCCAAACTCACCCCAGCATTTT.

This chain links TRBV5-1 with TRBJ2-2; perhaps TRBD2 as D (5 bases). This CDR3 contains 16 residues. Germline V gives CDR1 SGHRS, CDR2 YFSETQ. V lost 4 bases, J lost 0 bases, and 13 bases lay in between. CDR3 region: CASSPSTEANTGELFF. As DNA, the CDR3 is TGCGCCAGCAGCCCAAGTACGGAGGCGAACACCGGGGAGCTGTTTTTT.

As to this clonotype: Germline is not matched at one junction end, which may reflect a read error. This sequence joins TRBV28 and TRBJ1-2; D might be TRBD1 (5 bases). There are 12 residues in the CDR3. Germline CDR1 reads MDHEN; CDR2 reads SYDVKM. CDR3 region: CATSVGEYGYTF. CDR3 nucleotide sequence: TGTGCCACCAGTGTGGGGGAGTATGGCTACACCTTC.

In this sample, this clonotype turned up many times. V usage is TRBV7-3 and J usage is TRBJ2-3; TRBD2 might be the D (6 bases). The CDR3 sequence is 15 residues long. The V gene's germline CDR1 is SGHTA and CDR2 FQGTGA. With 2 bases removed from V and 1 base from J, the gap between germline ends came to 10 bases. The chain's CDR3 is CASSLGGQGTDTQYF. CDR3 nucleotide sequence: TGTGCCAGCAGCTTAGGAGGGCAGGGCACAGATACGCAGTATTTT.

The chain employs TRBV3-1 and TRBJ2-2, with a tentative D call TRBD2 (6 bases). The CDR3 length is 13 residues. Between the trimmed V and J ends, which lost 4 bases and 8 bases, there was a span of 11 bases. The germline V gene encodes CDR1 LGHDT and CDR2 YNNKEL (reference sequence). In DNA, the CDR3 is TGTGCCAGCAGCCCGGGACTCCAAGGGGAGCTGTTTTTT. Translated, it gives CASSPGLQGELFF. The full variable domain, rest sourced from reference TRBV3-1 and TRBJ2-2, is DTAVSQTPKYLVTQMGNDKSIKCEQNLGHDTMYWYKQDSKKFLKIMFSYNNKELIINETVPNRFSPKSPDKAHLNLHINSLELGDSAVYFCASSPGLQGELFFGEGSRLTVL.

This clonotype showed up just a few times. CDR3 region: CASSGGQGLTDTQYF. In nucleotides, the CDR3 is TGTGCCAGCAGCGGGGGACAGGGGTTAACAGATACGCAGTATTTT. The V gene is TRBV9, the J gene TRBJ2-3; TRBD1 aligns across 10 bases. The CDR3 spans 15 residues. The V segment lost 3 bases and the J segment 3 bases; nucleotides outside the gene matches: 4. Per the germline V gene, CDR1 is SGDLS and CDR2 is YYNGEE. Using reference TRBV9 and TRBJ2-3 for the parts outside the CDR3, the full variable domain is DSGVTQTPKHLITATGQRVTLRCSPRSGDLSVYWYQQSLDQGLQFLIQYYNGEERAKGNILERFSAQQFPDLHSELNLSSLELGDSALYFCASSGGQGLTDTQYFGPGTRLTVL.

In this sample, this clonotype turned up a few times. This chain joins TRBV7-3 and TRBJ2-7; D uncertain. The V end lost 2 bases, the J end lost 4 bases, and 18 bases lay between the germline ends. Germline V CDR1 and CDR2: SGHTA, FQGTGA. The CDR3 is 16 amino acids. Here the CDR3 reads CASSLPMSGTVYEQYF. The CDR3 DNA reads TGTGCCAGCAGCTTACCAATGTCGGGCACAGTATACGAGCAGTACTTC.

A single count supports this clonotype. One junction end disagrees with the germline gene, perhaps due to a read error. The V gene is TRBV18, the J gene TRBJ2-4; D gene uncertain. The length of the CDR3 is 17 residues. Germline V CDR1 and CDR2: KGHSH, LQKENI. Written as DNA, the CDR3 is TGTGCCAGCTCACTGTCGACCCCGGAACCCTTCGGAAACATTCAGTCCTTC. As protein: CASSLSTPEPFGNIQSF.

The chain uses TRBV10-3 and TRBJ2-1; 12 bases align to TRBD1. With V trimmed by 3 bases and J by 6 bases, 3 bases remained unmatched. Germline-derived CDR1 and CDR2 are ENHRY and SYGVKD. The CDR3 is 15 residues long. The CDR3 sequence is CAISEWGQGANEQFF. The CDR3 DNA is TGTGCCATCAGTGAATGGGGACAGGGGGCCAATGAGCAGTTCTTC.

The rearrangement joins TRBV7-9 to TRBJ2-1; D gene unclear. V was trimmed by 1 base and J by 6 bases, leaving 10 bases between them. The CDR3 is 14 amino acids. Germline-derived CDR1 and CDR2 are SEHNR and FQNEAQ (reference sequence). As DNA, the CDR3 is TGTGCCAGCAGCTTAGTTCACGGTCTCAATGAGCAGTTCTTC. Protein product: CASSLVHGLNEQFF.

The chain couples TRBV5-1 to TRBJ2-5; D not certain. V shed 0 bases and J shed 5 bases, with 11 bases lying between them. This CDR3 contains 14 residues. Per germline, CDR1 SGHRS and CDR2 YFSETQ. Here the CDR3 reads CASSLGTAAETQYF. CDR3 in DNA: TGCGCCAGCAGCTTGGGGACGGCCGCCGAGACCCAGTACTTC.

In its sample, this clonotype was seen a few times. The chain recombines TRBV6-1 with TRBJ1-5; 7 nucleotides align to TRBD1. V shed 4 bases, J shed 1 base, and the junction held 4 bases outside the gene matches. Germline loops: CDR1 MNHNS, CDR2 SASEGT. The CDR3 is 15 amino acids. The CDR3 loop is CASSGDRDSNQPQHF. The DNA for the CDR3 is TGTGCCAGCAGTGGTGACAGGGACAGCAATCAGCCCCAGCATTTT.

About this clonotype itself: This may come from a read error, since a much larger clone is one base off. V gene TRBV6-1 combines with J gene TRBJ2-7; 7 positions agree with TRBD2. CDR1 is MNHNS and CDR2 is SASEGT in the germline V gene. The CDR3 covers 16 residues. DNA for the CDR3: TGTGCCAGCAGTGAAGGGGCTAGCGGCAGCTCCTACGAGAAGTACTTC. It translates to CASSEGASGSSYEKYF.

Here the CDR3 DNA reads TGTGCCAGCACCCCGGGGGGCGGGAGTACGTACAATGAGCAGTTCTTC. Protein product: CASTPGGGSTYNEQFF. V usage is TRBV28 and J usage is TRBJ2-1, with D possibly being TRBD2 (7 bases). The V gene's germline CDR1 is MDHEN and CDR2 SYDVKM. Trimming stripped 7 bases from V and 4 bases from J, with 20 bases between. CDR3 length: 16 residues.

The J gene is TRBJ1-2, the V gene TRBV7-9; TRBD1 matches at 7 bases. V dropped 6 bases and J dropped 10; count of bases not matched to a gene: 8. The CDR3 loop spans 12 amino acids. CDR1 and CDR2 (germline): SEHNR, FQNEAQ (reference sequence). The CDR3 DNA sequence: TGTGCCAGCAGTCTGACAGGGATTGACTACACCTTC. It specifies CASSLTGIDYTF.